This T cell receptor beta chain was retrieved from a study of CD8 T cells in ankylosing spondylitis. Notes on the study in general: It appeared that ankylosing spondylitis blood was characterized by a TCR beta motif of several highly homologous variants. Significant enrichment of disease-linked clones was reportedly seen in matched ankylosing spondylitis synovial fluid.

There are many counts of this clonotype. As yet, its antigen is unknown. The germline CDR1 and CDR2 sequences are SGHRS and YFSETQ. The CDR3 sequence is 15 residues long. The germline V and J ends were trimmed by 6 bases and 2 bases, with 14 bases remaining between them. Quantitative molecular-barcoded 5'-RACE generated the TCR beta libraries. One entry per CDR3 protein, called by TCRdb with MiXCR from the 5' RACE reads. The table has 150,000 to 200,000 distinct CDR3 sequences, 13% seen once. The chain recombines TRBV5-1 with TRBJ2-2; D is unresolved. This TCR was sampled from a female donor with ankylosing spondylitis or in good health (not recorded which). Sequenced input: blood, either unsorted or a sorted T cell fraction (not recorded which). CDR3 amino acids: CASTVLPANTGELFF. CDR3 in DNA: TGCGCCAGCACAGTCCTGCCTGCTAACACCGGGGAGCTGTTTTTT.